A selection of T cell receptor beta chains follows, all from one sample in a study of identical twins. TCRdb reprocessed the 5' RACE reads via MiXCR and lists one record per CDR3 protein. The top ten clones hold 7% to 10% of a sample with 120,000 to 150,000 distinct CDR3 sequences, 3% to 4% of them seen once. The sequenced material came from memory T cells sorted from blood. The receptors here all came from a man between 18 and 29 years old in good health. CDR3s include the opening cysteine and the closing phenylalanine or tryptophan. A D gene is named only where the DNA matches it firmly. Only some rows state a clone size, as once, few, many or a class for expanded clones.

NA	many	TRBV12-3/TRBV12-4	TRBJ2-7	TGTGCCAGCAGACAGGGAAAGGGATACGAGCAGTACTTC	CASRQGKGYEQYF
NA	few	TRBV15	TRBJ2-2	TGTGCCACCAGCAGAGATGGGGGTACAGGGAGGGCAACCGGGGAGCTGTTTTTT	CATSRDGGTGRATGELFF
TRBD2	many	TRBV7-7	TRBJ2-2	TGTGCCAGCAGCTTAGAACTAGCGGGGACCGGGGAGCTGTTTTTT	CASSLELAGTGELFF
NA	few	TRBV6-2/TRBV6-3	TRBJ1-1	TGTGCCAGCAGTTCTTTTCGGAGCTACATGAACACTGAAGCTTTCTTT	CASSSFRSYMNTEAFF
TRBD1	many	TRBV11-2	TRBJ2-7	TGTGCCAGCAGCGACTACCGGGACAGGGGCCTCTACGAGCAGTACTTC	CASSDYRDRGLYEQYF
TRBD1	few	TRBV7-2	TRBJ2-2	TGTGCCAGCAGCCCTGACAGGGGCACCGGGGAGCTGTTTTTT	CASSPDRGTGELFF
TRBD2	many	TRBV7-9	TRBJ2-5	TGTGCCAGCAGCTCCACCACTAGCGGCCAAGAGACCCAGTACTTC	CASSSTTSGQETQYF
TRBD1	many	TRBV12-5	TRBJ2-2	TGTGCTAGTAGCTACCGGGACAGGGGGACCGGGGAGCTGTTTTTT	CASSYRDRGTGELFF
NA	many	TRBV7-6	TRBJ2-1	TGTGCCAGCAGCTTAGCAACTAGCAGGCCCAATGAGCAGTTCTTC	CASSLATSRPNEQFF
TRBD1	many	TRBV15	TRBJ2-7	TGTGCCACCAGCAGAGATCCCCTGGGACAGGGATCCGAGCAGTACTTC	CATSRDPLGQGSEQYF
NA	few	TRBV2	TRBJ2-7	TGTGCCAGCAGTGCACTAAACGAGCAGTACTTC	CASSALNEQYF
NA	many	TRBV28	TRBJ1-3	TGTGCCAGCAGTTTACCGGGTTCTGGAAACACCATATATTTT	CASSLPGSGNTIYF
NA	many	TRBV12-3/TRBV12-4	TRBJ2-1	TGTGCCAGCAGTTCAGGCCAGTTTAGTGGTGAGCAGTTCTTC	CASSSGQFSGEQFF
NA	many	TRBV25-1	TRBJ2-5	TGTGCCAGCAAAGAAGGAGCTAACCAAGAGACCCAGTACTTC	CASKEGANQETQYF
TRBD2	many	TRBV29-1	TRBJ2-1	TGCAGCGTCGTAACTAGCGGCAATGAGCAGTTCTTC	CSVVTSGNEQFF
NA	many	TRBV12-3/TRBV12-4	TRBJ1-1	TGTGCCAGCAGTTTAGGGGGGGACACTGAAGCTTTCTTT	CASSLGGDTEAFF
TRBD1	few	TRBV5-1	TRBJ1-4	TGCGCCAGCAGCTTTGCGGGACAGGATGAAAAACTGTTTTTT	CASSFAGQDEKLFF
TRBD2	many	TRBV5-1	TRBJ2-2	TGCGCCAGCAGCTTGGCGGGACTAGCAAGTACCGGGGAGCTGTTTTTT	CASSLAGLASTGELFF
NA	many	TRBV5-1	TRBJ1-6	TGCGCCAGCAGCTTGGACACCCCCAATTCACCCCTCCACTTT	CASSLDTPNSPLHF
NA	many	TRBV20-1	TRBJ2-5	TGCAGTGCTAGGGACCCTAGCGTGCCCCAAGAGACCCAGTACTTC	CSARDPSVPQETQYF
NA	many	TRBV6-5	TRBJ2-7	TGTGCCAGCAGTTACGACGGAGACTACGAGCAGTACTTC	CASSYDGDYEQYF
NA	many	TRBV5-1	TRBJ1-2	TGCGCCAGCAGCCCGACCGGGACTCCGGGAGGCTACACCTTC	CASSPTGTPGGYTF
NA	many	TRBV29-1	TRBJ2-5	TGCAGCGTTGACAGGATCGAGACCCAGTACTTC	CSVDRIETQYF
TRBD1	many	TRBV29-1	TRBJ2-7	TGCAGCGTCGAACAGGGGTCCTACGAGCAGTACTTC	CSVEQGSYEQYF
NA	many	TRBV3-1	TRBJ2-1	TGTGCCAGCAGCCATGACTCCCACAATGAGCAGTTCTTC	CASSHDSHNEQFF
TRBD2	many	TRBV28	TRBJ2-1	TGTGCCAGCAGTTTAGGGGCTAGCGGGACCATTTACAATGAGCAGTTCTTC	CASSLGASGTIYNEQFF
TRBD1	many	TRBV10-3	TRBJ2-7	TGTGCCATTGGTAACAGGGGTTACGAGCAGTACTTC	CAIGNRGYEQYF
TRBD1	NA	TRBV19	TRBJ1-5	TGTGCCAGTAGTATAGATTGGGCAGGGGGTGGCAATCAGCCCCAGCATTTT	CASSIDWAGGGNQPQHF